The 10 T cell receptor beta chains below were found in one sample sequenced in a study of T cell repertoires in cytomegalovirus infection. TCRdb re-analysed the reads in MiXCR, keeping a single row per CDR3 protein. The table includes 900,000 to 950,000 distinct CDR3 sequences, about a third detected once. What these receptors recognize is not known. Sequencing was performed on cultured CD8+ T cells from PBMCs, taken from culture after CMV antigen stimulation. The origin of the receptors is a human donor in good health (CMV status not recorded). Some clones in this sample may be carry-over from other donors' samples.

This clonotype was found a few times. The rearrangement uses TRBV14 and TRBJ2-1, with D hard to call. CDR1 is SGHDN and CDR2 is FVKESK in the germline V gene. The CDR3 extends over 13 amino acids. Trimming removed 0 bases at V and 4 bases at J, with 4 bases between. The CDR3 reads CASSQDLYNEQFF. In DNA, the CDR3 is TGTGCCAGCAGCCAAGATCTGTACAATGAGCAGTTCTTC.

This clonotype showed up many times. The chain couples TRBV7-9 to TRBJ1-1; D unresolved. Germline assignment: CDR1 SEHNR and CDR2 FQNEAQ (reference sequence). The CDR3 extends over 12 amino acids. The germline V and J ends were trimmed by 5 bases and 5 bases, with 9 bases remaining between them. CDR3 sequence reads: CASSPDRTEAFF. The CDR3 DNA sequence: TGTGCCAGCAGCCCCGATAGGACTGAAGCTTTCTTT.

The genes are TRBV27 and TRBJ1-6, with D tentatively TRBD1 (5 bases). Germline CDR1 is MNHEY and CDR2 is SMNVEV (reference sequence). Trimming took off 4 bases at V and 7 bases at J, with 14 bases between the two ends. CDR3 size: 15 residues. CDR3: CASSWTRGSNSPLHF. CDR3 in DNA: TGTGCCAGCAGTTGGACGAGGGGCTCAAATTCACCCCTCCACTTT.

This clonotype was seen ten or more times. The gene calls are TRBV12-3 or TRBV12-4 and TRBJ1-2; the D gene is possibly TRBD1 (6 bases). V was shortened by 2 bases and J by 4 bases, with 11 bases between the two germline ends. CDR3 length: 14 amino acids. For the CDR3, the DNA is TGTGCCAGCAGTTTAACACAGGGTGGCTATGGCTACACCTTC. Protein sequence: CASSLTQGGYGYTF.

A word on this clonotype: One end of the junction varies from germline; a read error may be responsible. The chain uses TRBV12-3 or TRBV12-4 and TRBJ2-7, with 12 bases identical to TRBD1. The CDR3 runs 15 residues. CDR3 nucleotides: TGTGTCAGCAGTTCGACCGGGACAGGGGGCATCGAGCAGTACTTC. It yields the protein CVSSSTGTGGIEQYF.

This clonotype occurred a few times. This rearrangement joins TRBV29-1 to TRBJ1-1; maybe TRBD1 (6 bases). V gave up 1 base and J gave up 11 bases, with 14 bases separating them. In germline, CDR1 is SQVTM, CDR2 ANQGSEA. CDR3 size: 12 residues. The CDR3 here is CSVEGLGAGAFF. The CDR3 region has the DNA TGCAGCGTTGAAGGGTTGGGGGCTGGGGCTTTCTTT.

The rearrangement uses TRBV7-9 and TRBJ1-1; TRBD1 matches at 7 bases. This CDR3 has 16 residues. Germline trimming cut 5 bases from V and 6 bases from J; bases unmatched to any gene: 15. The germline gives CDR1 SEHNR, CDR2 FQNEAQ (reference sequence). The CDR3 DNA sequence: TGTGCCAGCAGCCACGACAGGGATTCCCTTCGAGCTGAAGCTTTCTTT. Its translation is CASSHDRDSLRAEAFF.

The genes are TRBV19 and TRBJ1-2, with 10 bases that match TRBD1. V dropped 4 bases and J dropped 6; count of bases not matched to a gene: 8. The CDR3 is 15 residues long. Germline lookup yields CDR1 LNHDA and CDR2 SQIVND (reference sequence). The CDR3 here is CASSRRQGALDGYTF. CDR3 nucleotides: TGTGCCAGTAGTAGAAGACAGGGGGCGTTGGATGGCTACACCTTC.

Only one count was recorded for this clonotype. V gene TRBV6-2 or TRBV6-3 combines with J gene TRBJ1-4; no definite D call. The CDR3 sequence is 15 residues long. Germline CDR1 MNHEY, CDR2 SVGEGT. Trimming shortened V by 2 bases and J by 3 bases, and 10 bases separated the two germline ends. DNA of the CDR3: TGTGCCAGCAGTTACCTAGCGACGGCTAATGAAAAACTGTTTTTT. Translating it yields CASSYLATANEKLFF.

This clonotype was observed at least ten times. The chain recombines TRBV7-8 with TRBJ2-1, with TRBD1 matching over 8 bases. J was trimmed by 8 bases and V by 4 bases; bases with no gene match: 7. The germline gives CDR1 SGHVS, CDR2 FQNEAQ. The CDR3 contains 14 residues. CDR3 region: CASSSDREVDEQFF. Here the CDR3 DNA reads TGTGCCAGCAGCTCGGACAGGGAGGTCGATGAGCAGTTCTTC.